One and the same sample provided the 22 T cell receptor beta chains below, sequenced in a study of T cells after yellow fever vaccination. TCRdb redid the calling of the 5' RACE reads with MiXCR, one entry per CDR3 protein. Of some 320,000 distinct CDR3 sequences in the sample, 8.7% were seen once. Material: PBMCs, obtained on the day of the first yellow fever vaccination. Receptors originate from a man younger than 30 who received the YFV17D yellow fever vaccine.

CDR3 loop: CASGTGQRRDNEQFF. As DNA, the CDR3 is TGCGCCAGCGGTACAGGGCAGAGGAGGGACAATGAGCAGTTCTTC. The chain links TRBV10-2 to TRBJ2-1; either TRBD1 or TRBD2 may fit D (6 bases each). CDR3 length: 15 amino acids. With 8 bases removed from V and 5 bases from J, the gap between germline ends came to 19 bases. Germline CDR1 is WSHSY and CDR2 is SAAADI.

CDR3 region: CAWRNQLSPLHF. CDR3 DNA: TGTGCCTGGAGAAATCAACTTTCACCCCTCCACTTT. The chain uses TRBV30 and TRBJ1-6, with no clear D. Trimming cost V 3 bases and J 9 bases, with 9 bases left between them. The CDR3 runs to 12 residues. Germline CDR1 reads GTSNPN; CDR2 reads SVGIG (reference sequence).

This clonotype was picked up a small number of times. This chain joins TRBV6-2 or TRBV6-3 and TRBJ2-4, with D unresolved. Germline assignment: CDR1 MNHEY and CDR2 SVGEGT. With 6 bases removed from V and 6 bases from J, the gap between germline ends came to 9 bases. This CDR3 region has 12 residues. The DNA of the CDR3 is TGTGCCAGCAGCCCGAGACCAAACATTCAGTACTTC. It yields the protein CASSPRPNIQYF.

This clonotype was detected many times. CDR3 amino acids: CASTWGGEAFF. The CDR3 nucleotides are TGTGCCAGCACTTGGGGGGGGGAAGCTTTCTTT. The chain combines TRBV12-3 or TRBV12-4 with TRBJ1-1; maybe TRBD1 (5 bases). V gave up 7 bases and J gave up 8 bases, with 11 bases separating them. The CDR3 contains 11 residues.

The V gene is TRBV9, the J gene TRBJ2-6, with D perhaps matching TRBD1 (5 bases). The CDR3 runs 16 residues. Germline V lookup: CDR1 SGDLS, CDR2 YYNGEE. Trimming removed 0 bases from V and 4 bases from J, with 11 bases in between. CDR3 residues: CASSVGRGAGANVLTF. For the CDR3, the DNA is TGTGCCAGCAGCGTAGGTAGGGGCGCGGGGGCCAACGTCCTGACTTTC.

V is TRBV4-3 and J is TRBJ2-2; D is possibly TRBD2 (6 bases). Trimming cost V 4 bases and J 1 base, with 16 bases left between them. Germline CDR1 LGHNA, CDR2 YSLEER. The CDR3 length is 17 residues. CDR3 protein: CASSPAPGGVNTGELFF. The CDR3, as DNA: TGCGCCAGCAGCCCCGCCCCCGGCGGGGTGAACACCGGGGAGCTGTTTTTT.

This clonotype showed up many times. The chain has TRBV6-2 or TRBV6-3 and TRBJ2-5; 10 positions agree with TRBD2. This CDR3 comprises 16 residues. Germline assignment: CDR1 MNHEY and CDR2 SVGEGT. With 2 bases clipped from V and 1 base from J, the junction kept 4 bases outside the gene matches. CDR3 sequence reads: CASSYGLAELQETQYF. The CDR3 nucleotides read TGTGCCAGCAGTTACGGACTAGCGGAGCTCCAAGAGACCCAGTACTTC.

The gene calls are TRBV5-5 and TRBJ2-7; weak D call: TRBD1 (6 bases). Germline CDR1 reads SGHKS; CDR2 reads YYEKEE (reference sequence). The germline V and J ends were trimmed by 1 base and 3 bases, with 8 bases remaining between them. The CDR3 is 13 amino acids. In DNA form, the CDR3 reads TGTGCCAGCAGCTTGAACAGGGTCTACGAGCAGTACGTC. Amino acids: CASSLNRVYEQYV.

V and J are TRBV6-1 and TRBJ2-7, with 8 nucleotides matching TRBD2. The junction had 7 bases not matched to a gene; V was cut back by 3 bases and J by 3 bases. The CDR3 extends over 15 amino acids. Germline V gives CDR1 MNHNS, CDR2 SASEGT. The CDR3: CASSEGPGGLYEQYV. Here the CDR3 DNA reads TGTGCCAGCAGTGAGGGCCCGGGAGGGCTCTACGAGCAGTACGTC.

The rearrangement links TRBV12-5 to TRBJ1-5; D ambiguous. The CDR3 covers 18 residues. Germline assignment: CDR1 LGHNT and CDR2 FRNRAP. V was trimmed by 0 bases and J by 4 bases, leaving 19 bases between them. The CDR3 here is CASGLVPEGGLSNQPQHF. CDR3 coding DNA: TGTGCTAGTGGTTTGGTACCAGAAGGAGGGTTAAGTAATCAGCCCCAGCATTTT.

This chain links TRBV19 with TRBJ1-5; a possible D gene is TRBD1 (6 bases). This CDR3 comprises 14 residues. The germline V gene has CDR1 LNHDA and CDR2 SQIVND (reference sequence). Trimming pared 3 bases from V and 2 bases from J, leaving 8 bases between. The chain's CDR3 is CASSIGQRNQPQHF. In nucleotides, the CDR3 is TGTGCCAGTAGTATTGGACAGCGCAATCAGCCCCAGCATTTT.

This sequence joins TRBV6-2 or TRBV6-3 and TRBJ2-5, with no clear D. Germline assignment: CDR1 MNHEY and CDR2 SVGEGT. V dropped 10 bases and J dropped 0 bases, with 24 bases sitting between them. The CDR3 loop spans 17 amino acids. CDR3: CATWSPPPPQYQETQYF. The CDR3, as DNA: TGTGCCACCTGGAGCCCGCCTCCCCCTCAGTACCAAGAGACCCAGTACTTC.

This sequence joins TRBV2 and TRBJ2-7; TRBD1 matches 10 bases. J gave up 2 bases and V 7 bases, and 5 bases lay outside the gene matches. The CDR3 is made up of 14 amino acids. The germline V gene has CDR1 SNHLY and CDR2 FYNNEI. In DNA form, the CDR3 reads TGTGCCAGCACCCACGGACAGGGGGCCTACGAGCAGTACTTC. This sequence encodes CASTHGQGAYEQYF.

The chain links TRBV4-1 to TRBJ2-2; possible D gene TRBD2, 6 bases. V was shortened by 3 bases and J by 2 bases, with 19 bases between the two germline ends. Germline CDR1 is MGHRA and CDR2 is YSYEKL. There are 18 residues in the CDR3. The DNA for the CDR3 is TGCGCCAGCAGCCAGGTTTTCCGCCCGGGACTCAACACCGGGGAGCTGTTTTTT. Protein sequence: CASSQVFRPGLNTGELFF.

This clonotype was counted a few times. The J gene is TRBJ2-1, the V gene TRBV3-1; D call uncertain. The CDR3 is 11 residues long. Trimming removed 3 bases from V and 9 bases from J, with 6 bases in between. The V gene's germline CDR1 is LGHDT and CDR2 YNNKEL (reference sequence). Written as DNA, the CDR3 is TGTGCCAGCAGCCAGGCACCTGAGCAGTTCTTC. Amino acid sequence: CASSQAPEQFF.

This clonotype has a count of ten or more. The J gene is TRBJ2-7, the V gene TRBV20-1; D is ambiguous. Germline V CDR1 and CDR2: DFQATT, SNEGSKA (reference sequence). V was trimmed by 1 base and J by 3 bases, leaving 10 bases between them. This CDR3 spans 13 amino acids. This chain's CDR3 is CSARGNGVYEQYF. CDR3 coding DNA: TGCAGTGCTAGAGGGAATGGAGTCTACGAGCAGTACTTC.

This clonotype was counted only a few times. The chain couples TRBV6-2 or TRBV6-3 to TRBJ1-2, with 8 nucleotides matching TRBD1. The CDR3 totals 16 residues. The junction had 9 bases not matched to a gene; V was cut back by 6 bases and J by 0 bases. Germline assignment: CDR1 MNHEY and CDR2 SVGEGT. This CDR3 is CASSKWDRTTNYGYTF. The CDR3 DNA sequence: TGTGCCAGCAGCAAGTGGGACAGGACCACTAACTATGGCTACACCTTC.

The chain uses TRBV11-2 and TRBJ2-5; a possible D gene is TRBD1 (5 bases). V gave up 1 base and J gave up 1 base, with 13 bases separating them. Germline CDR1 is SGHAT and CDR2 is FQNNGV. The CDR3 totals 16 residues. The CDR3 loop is CASSLVMGRIQETQYF. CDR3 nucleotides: TGTGCCAGCAGCTTAGTGATGGGGCGCATCCAAGAGACCCAGTACTTC.

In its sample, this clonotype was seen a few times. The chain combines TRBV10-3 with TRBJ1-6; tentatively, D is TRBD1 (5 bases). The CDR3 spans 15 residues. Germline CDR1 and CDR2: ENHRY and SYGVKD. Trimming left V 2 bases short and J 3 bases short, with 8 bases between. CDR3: CAISEIDSYNSPLHF. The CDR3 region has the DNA TGTGCCATCAGTGAGATCGACAGCTATAATTCACCCCTCCACTTT.

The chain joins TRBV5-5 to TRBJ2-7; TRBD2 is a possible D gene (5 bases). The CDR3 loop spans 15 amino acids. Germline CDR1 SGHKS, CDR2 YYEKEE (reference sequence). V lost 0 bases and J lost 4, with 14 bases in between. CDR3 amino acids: CASSLAGSIAYEQYF. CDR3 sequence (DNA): TGTGCCAGCAGCTTGGCTGGGAGCATCGCGTACGAGCAGTACTTC.

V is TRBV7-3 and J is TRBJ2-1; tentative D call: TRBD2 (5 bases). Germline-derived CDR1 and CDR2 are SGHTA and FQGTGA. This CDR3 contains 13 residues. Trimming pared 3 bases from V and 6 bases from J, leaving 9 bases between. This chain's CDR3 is CASSFLASNEQFF. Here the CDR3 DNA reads TGTGCCAGCAGCTTCCTAGCCAGCAATGAGCAGTTCTTC.

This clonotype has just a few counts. The CDR3, as DNA: TGTGCCAGCAGCCCCGGGACTAGCGGGGGCCCAACCTACAATGAGCAGTTCTTC. Protein sequence: CASSPGTSGGPTYNEQFF. The V gene is TRBV12-3 or TRBV12-4, the J gene TRBJ2-1; 14 positions match TRBD2. The CDR3 spans 18 residues. V lost 6 bases, J lost 2 bases, and 9 bases stayed unmatched.